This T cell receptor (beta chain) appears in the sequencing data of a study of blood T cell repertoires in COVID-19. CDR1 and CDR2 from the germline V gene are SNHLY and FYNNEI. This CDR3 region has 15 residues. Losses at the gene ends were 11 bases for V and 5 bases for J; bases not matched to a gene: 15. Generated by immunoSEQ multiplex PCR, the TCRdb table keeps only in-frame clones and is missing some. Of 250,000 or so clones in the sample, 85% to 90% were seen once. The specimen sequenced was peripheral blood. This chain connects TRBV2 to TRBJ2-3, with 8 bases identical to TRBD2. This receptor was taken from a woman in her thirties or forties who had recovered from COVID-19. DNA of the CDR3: TGTGCCTCCCAGGAGGGCGGGAGGTTTCTAGATACGCAGTATTTT. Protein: CASQEGGRFLDTQYF.